This T cell receptor (beta chain) was recorded in a study of quantifying T cell responses using KT2 cells. Study information: Reverse transcription used primers in the TCR alpha and beta constant regions.

Study results and limitations: At about one KT2 cell per 100,000 PBMC, KT2 sequences were still detected. Input KT2 cell number predicted KT2 alpha and beta sequence counts linearly over several orders of magnitude.

Each cDNA got a UMI-containing oligo ligated at its 3' end. The first PCR ran about 4 cycles with an equimolar RC1.1 and RC1.2 beta primer mix. Each CDR3 protein gets one entry after TCRdb re-called the UMI-ligation and nested PCR reads with MiXCR. The sample consists of 40,000 to 55,000 distinct CDR3 sequences, 9.5% to 13% of them appearing once. This CDR3 spans 17 amino acids. The trim removed 5 bases at V and 0 bases at J, leaving 10 bases unmatched. Germline V gene data show CDR1 as MNHEY and CDR2 as SMNVEV (reference sequence). KT2, a clone with a known TCR, was spiked into unfractionated PBMC. A range of KT2-to-PBMC ratios was made using fixed PBMC numbers. With respect to this clonotype: Its antigen is still unknown.

This clonotype originated in a human donor. This rearrangement joins TRBV27 to TRBJ2-7; 10 positions match TRBD2. The sequencing input was PBMCs spiked with cells of the T cell clone KT2. The CDR3 sequence is CASSRTGLALSSYEQYF. The CDR3 nucleotides read TGTGCCAGCAGTCGGACGGGACTAGCGCTGAGCTCCTACGAGCAGTACTTC.